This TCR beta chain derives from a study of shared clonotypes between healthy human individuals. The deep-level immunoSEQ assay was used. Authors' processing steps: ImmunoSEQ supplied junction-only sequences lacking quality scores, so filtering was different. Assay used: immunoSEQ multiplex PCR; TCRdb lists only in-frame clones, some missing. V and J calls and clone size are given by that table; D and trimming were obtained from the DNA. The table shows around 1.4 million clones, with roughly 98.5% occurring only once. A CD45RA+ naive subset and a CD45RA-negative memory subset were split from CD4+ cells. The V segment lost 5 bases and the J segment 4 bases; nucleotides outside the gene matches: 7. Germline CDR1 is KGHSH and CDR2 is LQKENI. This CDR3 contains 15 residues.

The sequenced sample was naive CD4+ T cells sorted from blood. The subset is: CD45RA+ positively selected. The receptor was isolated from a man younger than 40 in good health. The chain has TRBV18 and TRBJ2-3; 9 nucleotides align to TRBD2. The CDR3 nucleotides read TGTGCCAGCTCAGAACTTAGCGGGAGCCCAGATACGCAGTATTTT. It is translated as CASSELSGSPDTQYF.